The entry below describes one TCR beta chain. Its antigen is not known. Each CDR3 protein is one row after TCRdb ran MiXCR on the RT-PCR reads. The data show roughly 520,000 distinct CDR3 sequences, around 25% seen once. The J segment lost 3 bases and the V segment lost 7 bases, leaving 7 bases of the junction unmatched. The CDR3 consists of 15 residues. CDR1 and CDR2 from the germline V gene are MNHNS and SASEGT. The sample comes from a study of response to subunit inactivated influenza vaccine. Study findings and constraints: T cells newly recruited by each seasonal influenza vaccination are few, the authors suggested.

Material: CD4+ T cells sorted from PBMCs, obtained approximately 5 days after vaccination. The TCR originated in a man in his fifties or sixties who received an inactivated influenza vaccine. The J gene is TRBJ2-3, the V gene TRBV6-1, with TRBD1 matching 10 bases. In nucleotides, the CDR3 is TGTGCCAGCATGCAGCCGGGACAGGGGACAGATACGCAGTATTTT. Translation gives CASMQPGQGTDTQYF.